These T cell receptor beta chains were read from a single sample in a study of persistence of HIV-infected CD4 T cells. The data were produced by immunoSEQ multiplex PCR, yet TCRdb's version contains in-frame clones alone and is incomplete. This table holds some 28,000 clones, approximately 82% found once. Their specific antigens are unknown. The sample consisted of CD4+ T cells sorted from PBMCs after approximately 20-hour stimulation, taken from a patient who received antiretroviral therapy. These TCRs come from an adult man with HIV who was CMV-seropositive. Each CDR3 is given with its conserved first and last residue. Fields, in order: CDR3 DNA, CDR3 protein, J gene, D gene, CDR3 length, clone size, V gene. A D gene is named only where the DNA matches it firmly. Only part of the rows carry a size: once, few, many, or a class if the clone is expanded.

TGCGCCAGCAGCCCCGAAGAGGGGGGACCGAACACCGGGGAGCTGTTTTTT CASSPEEGGPNTGELFF TRBJ2-2 NA 17 once TRBV23-1
TGCGCCAGCAATGGACTAGCGGGGCTAGAGTCCTACAATGAGCAGTTCTTC CASNGLAGLESYNEQFF TRBJ2-1 TRBD2 17 NA TRBV10-2
TGTGCCAGTAGTATAGATGGGACAGGGGCCGGGGAGCTGTTTTTT CASSIDGTGAGELFF TRBJ2-2 TRBD1 15 NA TRBV19
TGTGCCAGTCCGGGCGGGGGGGCCGGCGGAGGTGGTGAGCAGTTCTTC CASPGGGAGGGGEQFF TRBJ2-1 TRBD2 16 NA TRBV19
TGTGCCAGCAGAGCCACAGTTACTGAAGCTTTCTTT CASRATVTEAFF TRBJ1-1 NA 12 NA TRBV2
TGCGCCAGCAGCTTGTGGGACCTGGGTGAAGCTTTCTTT CASSLWDLGEAFF TRBJ1-1 NA 13 NA TRBV5-1
TGCGCCAGCAGCTTGGCAGGGGAGATGGGTGAGCAGTTCTTC CASSLAGEMGEQFF TRBJ2-1 NA 14 NA TRBV5-1
TGTGCCAGCAGTCCGGACAGGGGGGGAGGGTATAGCTACACCTTC CASSPDRGGGYSYTF TRBJ1-2 TRBD1 15 NA TRBV25-1
TGTGCCACCAGTGATGCGGCGCCGGGTAACTATGGCTACACCTTC CATSDAAPGNYGYTF TRBJ1-2 NA 15 NA TRBV24-1
TGTGCCAGCAGCCACTTGGGACCCCCAGGAAGGGAAAAACTGTTTTTT CASSHLGPPGREKLFF TRBJ1-4 NA 16 NA TRBV21-1
TGTGCCAGCAGCTTAGTAATCCATGAGCAGTTCTTC CASSLVIHEQFF TRBJ2-1 NA 12 once TRBV7-9
TGTGCCAGCAGCCAAGATCGACAGGGGCCCAATGAGCAGTTCTTC CASSQDRQGPNEQFF TRBJ2-1 TRBD1 15 NA TRBV3-1/TRBV3-2
TGTGCCAGCAGCCGGGGAGGGCAGGTTTATGGCTACACCTTC CASSRGGQVYGYTF TRBJ1-2 NA 14 NA TRBV5-5
TGTGCCAGCAGCTTTAACAGTGGAAACACCATATATTTT CASSFNSGNTIYF TRBJ1-3 NA 13 NA TRBV7-9
TGTGCCAGCAGCTCAGGGGTTAGCAATCAGCCCCAGCATTTT CASSSGVSNQPQHF TRBJ1-5 NA 14 NA TRBV7-2
TGTGCCAGCTCACCCGGGACAGGGAAACGTGAAGCTTTCTTT CASSPGTGKREAFF TRBJ1-1 TRBD1 14 NA TRBV18
TGTGCCAGCAGTGGACAGGGGGCGCGGTATGGCTACACCTTC CASSGQGARYGYTF TRBJ1-2 TRBD1 14 NA TRBV2
TGTGCCAGCCTAGCTCGCACAGGGGCAATCGGCAATGAGCAGTTCTTC CASLARTGAIGNEQFF TRBJ2-1 TRBD1 16 NA TRBV27
TGTGCCAGCAGGTTCGGACGGAACTCCTACGAGCAGTACTTC CASRFGRNSYEQYF TRBJ2-7 NA 14 NA TRBV6-5
TGTGCCAGCAGACCCACGGGGGGCAGCGATACGCAGTATTTT CASRPTGGSDTQYF TRBJ2-3 NA 14 few TRBV6-5
TGTGCCAGCAGCCCCGGCGGGGTGAACACTGAAGCTTTCTTT CASSPGGVNTEAFF TRBJ1-1 NA 14 NA TRBV27
TGTGCCAGCAGCGTAGCTCCCGGGAGCTCCTACGAGCAGTACTTC CASSVAPGSSYEQYF TRBJ2-7 NA 15 NA TRBV9
TGTGCCAGCAGCTTGAGGGTAACCGGGGAGCTGTTTTTT CASSLRVTGELFF TRBJ2-2 NA 13 NA TRBV7-3
TGTGCCAGCACCCAACCTGGGGGGCTTGTCTATGGCTACACCTTC CASTQPGGLVYGYTF TRBJ1-2 NA 15 NA TRBV28
TGTGCCAGCTCACGGGCAGGGAAAGGGTCGAATCAGCCCCAGCATTTT CASSRAGKGSNQPQHF TRBJ1-5 NA 16 NA TRBV18
TGCGCCGGGAAACCAACCTCTGGGGCCAACGTCCTGACTTTC CAGKPTSGANVLTF TRBJ2-6 NA 14 NA TRBV5-1
TGCGCCAGCAGCTTGGGTGCCCGTGGGGTATCCGGGGAGCTGTTTTTT CASSLGARGVSGELFF TRBJ2-2 NA 16 few TRBV5-1
TGTGCCAGCAGCATCTCTGGGGCCAACGTCCTGACTTTC CASSISGANVLTF TRBJ2-6 NA 13 once TRBV7-3
TGTGCCAGCAGTGAAGCGCTCGGCGGGGGGGCGGATGAGCAGTTCTTC CASSEALGGGADEQFF TRBJ2-1 TRBD2 16 once TRBV6-1
TGTGCCAGCAGCGCGGGACAGTATGGCTACACCTTC CASSAGQYGYTF TRBJ1-2 TRBD1 12 NA TRBV28
TGTGCCAGCAGCCCAGCAGGTACGCAGTATTTT CASSPAGTQYF TRBJ2-3 NA 11 once TRBV2
TGTGCCAGCAGTGCTGGCAGGGGGTACGAGCAGTACTTC CASSAGRGYEQYF TRBJ2-7 TRBD1 13 NA TRBV2
TGTGCCACCAGTGACCCCGGGACTAGCGGGTTCGAGCAGTACTTC CATSDPGTSGFEQYF TRBJ2-7 TRBD2 15 NA TRBV24-1
TGCGCCAGCAGCCCCGATACAGGGGGCAATCAGCCCCAGCATTTT CASSPDTGGNQPQHF TRBJ1-5 TRBD1 15 NA TRBV5-1
TGTGCCAGCAGTTTATCGTCGGGGCATACTGAAGCTTTCTTT CASSLSSGHTEAFF TRBJ1-1 NA 14 NA TRBV7-3
TGTGCCAGCAGCCACGCGGGGGCAGATACGCAGTATTTT CASSHAGADTQYF TRBJ2-3 TRBD2 13 NA TRBV14
TGTGCCAGCAGTATTTCGGGAAACTCCTACAATGAGCAGTTCTTC CASSISGNSYNEQFF TRBJ2-1 NA 15 NA TRBV7-9
TGTGCCAGCAGCCATTTAAGCGGCGCTGGAAACACCATATATTTT CASSHLSGAGNTIYF TRBJ1-3 NA 15 NA TRBV4-2
TGTGCCAGCAGTGGCGGGGTTACTCGGGAGTACGAGCAGTACTTC CASSGGVTREYEQYF TRBJ2-7 NA 15 once TRBV28